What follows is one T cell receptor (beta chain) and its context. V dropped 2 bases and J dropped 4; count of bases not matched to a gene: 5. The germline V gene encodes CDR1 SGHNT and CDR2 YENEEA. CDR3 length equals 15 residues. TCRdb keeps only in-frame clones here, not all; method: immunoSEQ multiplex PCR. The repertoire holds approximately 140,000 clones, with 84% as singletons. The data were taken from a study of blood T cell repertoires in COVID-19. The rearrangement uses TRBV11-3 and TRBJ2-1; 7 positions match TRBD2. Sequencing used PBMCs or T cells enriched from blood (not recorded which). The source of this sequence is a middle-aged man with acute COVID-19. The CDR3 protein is CASSLTAGTYNEQFF. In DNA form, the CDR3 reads TGTGCCAGCAGCTTAACAGCGGGAACATACAATGAGCAGTTCTTC.